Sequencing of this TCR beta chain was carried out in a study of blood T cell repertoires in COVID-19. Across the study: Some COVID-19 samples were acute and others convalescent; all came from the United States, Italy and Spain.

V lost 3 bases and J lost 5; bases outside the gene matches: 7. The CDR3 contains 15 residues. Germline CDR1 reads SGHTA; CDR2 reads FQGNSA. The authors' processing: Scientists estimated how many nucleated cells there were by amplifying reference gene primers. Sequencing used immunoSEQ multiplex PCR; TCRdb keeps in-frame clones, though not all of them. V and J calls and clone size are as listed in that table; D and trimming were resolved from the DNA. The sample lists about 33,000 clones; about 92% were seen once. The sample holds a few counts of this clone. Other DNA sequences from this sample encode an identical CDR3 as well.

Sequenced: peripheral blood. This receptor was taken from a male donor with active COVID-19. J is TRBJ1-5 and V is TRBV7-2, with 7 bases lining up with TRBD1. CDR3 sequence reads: CASSFRTGGYQPQHF. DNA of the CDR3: TGTGCCAGCAGCTTCCGGACAGGAGGCTATCAGCCCCAGCATTTT.